This T cell receptor (beta chain) comes out of a study of blood T cell repertoires in COVID-19. Study-level information: Researchers got acute and convalescent COVID-19 samples from the United States, Italy and Spain. Sample material is recorded as cDNA or gDNA derived from T cells, B-cell-depleted T cells, or PBMCs.

Authors' processing steps: Nucleated cell number was recorded as an estimate derived from reference gene primer amplification. Profiled with immunoSEQ multiplex PCR; TCRdb holds only in-frame clones, not every one. V, J and clone size derive from that table, while D and trimming were established from the DNA sequence. The sample lists roughly 230,000 clones; about 85% were seen once. With 4 bases removed from V and 2 bases from J, the gap between germline ends came to 15 bases. CDR1 KGHDR and CDR2 SFDVKD come from the germline V gene. This CDR3 is built from 16 residues. Source material: peripheral blood. V usage is TRBV24-1 and J usage is TRBJ2-3, with unresolved D. The TCR comes from a man aged 35 to 55 with acute or convalescent COVID-19. The CDR3 is CATSDPAAIPTDTQYF. CDR3 DNA sequence: TGTGCCACCAGTGACCCGGCGGCGATCCCCACAGATACGCAGTATTTT.